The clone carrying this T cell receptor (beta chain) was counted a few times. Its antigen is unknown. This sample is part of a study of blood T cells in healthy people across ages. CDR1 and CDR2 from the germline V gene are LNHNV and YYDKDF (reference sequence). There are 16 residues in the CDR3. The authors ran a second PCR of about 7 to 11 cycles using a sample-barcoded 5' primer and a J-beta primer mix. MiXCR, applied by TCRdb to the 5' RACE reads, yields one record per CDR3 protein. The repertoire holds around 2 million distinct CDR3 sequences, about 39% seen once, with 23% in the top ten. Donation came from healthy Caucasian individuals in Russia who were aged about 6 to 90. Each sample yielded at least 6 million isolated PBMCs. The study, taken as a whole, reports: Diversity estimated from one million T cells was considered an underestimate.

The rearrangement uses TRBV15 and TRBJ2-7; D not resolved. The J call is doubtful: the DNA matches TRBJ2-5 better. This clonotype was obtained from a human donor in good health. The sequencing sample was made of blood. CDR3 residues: CATSKVRVLSMETQYF. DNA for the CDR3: TGTGCCACCAGCAAGGTTAGGGTCTTGTCAATGGAGACCCAGTACTTC.